This TCR beta chain emerged from a study of T cells in Graves' hyperthyroidism and ophthalmopathy. Study results and caveats: In blood, most of the thyroid clonotypes expanded above 0.001 were also present. The model forecast ophthalmopathy, anticipating it by a median about 7 months before onset.

The investigators amplified TCR beta CDR3 regions from RNA transcripts. The study used the HTBI primer set for a first-round RT-PCR of the TCR CDR3. A single record per CDR3 protein comes from TCRdb applying MiXCR to the multiplex PCR reads. Among hundreds of thousands of distinct CDR3 sequences listed, 13% to 15% were seen once. Hyperthyroidism in the patients, aged 18 to 65, was newly diagnosed and under 2 months in duration. Any patient presenting with uncontrolled infection, other autoimmune disease, pregnancy or lactation was left out. This CDR3 region has 15 residues. Per the germline V gene, CDR1 is SGHAT and CDR2 is FQNNGV. Deletions cut 3 bases from V and 4 bases from J, with 13 bases between. About this clonotype: What it binds is unknown.

The specimen sequenced was blood. The sequence came from a woman under 30 with Graves' hyperthyroidism. This chain uses TRBV11-2 with TRBJ1-5; D call uncertain. The CDR3 DNA follows: TGTGCCAGCAGCTTGACTAGCGGGAGAAATCAGCCCCAGCATTTT. Translating it yields CASSLTSGRNQPQHF.